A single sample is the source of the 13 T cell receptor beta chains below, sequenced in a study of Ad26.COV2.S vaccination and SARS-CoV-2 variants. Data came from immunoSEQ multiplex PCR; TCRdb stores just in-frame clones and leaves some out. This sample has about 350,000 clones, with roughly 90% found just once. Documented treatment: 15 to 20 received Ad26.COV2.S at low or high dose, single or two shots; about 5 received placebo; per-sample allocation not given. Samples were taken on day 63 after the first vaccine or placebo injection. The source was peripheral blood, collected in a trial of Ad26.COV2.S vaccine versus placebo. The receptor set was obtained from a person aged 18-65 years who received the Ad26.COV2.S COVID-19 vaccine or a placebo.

This CDR3 is CASSYWSYTVTANEKLFF. CDR3 nucleotides: TGTGCCAGCAGCTATTGGAGCTACACGGTGACGGCTAATGAAAAACTGTTTTTT. The rearrangement uses TRBV5-5 and TRBJ1-4; D is unresolved. Germline loops: CDR1 SGHKS, CDR2 YYEKEE (reference sequence). V was clipped by 3 bases and J by 3 bases, with 21 bases between them. This CDR3 is built from 18 residues.

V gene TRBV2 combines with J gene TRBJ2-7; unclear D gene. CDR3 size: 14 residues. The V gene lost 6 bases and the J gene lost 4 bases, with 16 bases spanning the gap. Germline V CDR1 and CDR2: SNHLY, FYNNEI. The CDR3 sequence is CASSPGPLPYEQYF. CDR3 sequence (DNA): TGTGCCAGCAGCCCCGGGCCGCTACCTTACGAGCAGTACTTC.

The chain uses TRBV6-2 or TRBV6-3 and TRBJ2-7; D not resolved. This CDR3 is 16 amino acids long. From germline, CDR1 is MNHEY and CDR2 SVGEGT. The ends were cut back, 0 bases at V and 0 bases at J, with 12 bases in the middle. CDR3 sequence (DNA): TGTGCCAGCAGTTACTCTGGGGTAAAGGGCTCCTACGAGCAGTACTTC. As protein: CASSYSGVKGSYEQYF.

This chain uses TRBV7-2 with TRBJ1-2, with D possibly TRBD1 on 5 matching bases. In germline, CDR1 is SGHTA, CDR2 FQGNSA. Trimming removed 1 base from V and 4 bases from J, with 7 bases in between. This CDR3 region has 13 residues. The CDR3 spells CASSLGQIYGYTF. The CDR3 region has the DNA TGTGCCAGCAGCTTAGGACAGATCTATGGCTACACCTTC.

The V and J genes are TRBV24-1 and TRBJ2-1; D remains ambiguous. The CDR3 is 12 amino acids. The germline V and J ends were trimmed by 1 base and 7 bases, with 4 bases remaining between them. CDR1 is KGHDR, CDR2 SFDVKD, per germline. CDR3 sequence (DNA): TGTGCCACCAGTGATTTCCGGAATGAGCAGTTCTTC. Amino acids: CATSDFRNEQFF.

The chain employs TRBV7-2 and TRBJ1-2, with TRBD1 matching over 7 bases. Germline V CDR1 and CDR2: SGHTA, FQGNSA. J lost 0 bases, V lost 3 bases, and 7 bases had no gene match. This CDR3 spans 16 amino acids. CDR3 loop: CASSLDRSISNYGYTF. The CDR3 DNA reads TGTGCCAGCAGCTTGGACAGGTCAATTTCTAACTATGGCTACACCTTC.

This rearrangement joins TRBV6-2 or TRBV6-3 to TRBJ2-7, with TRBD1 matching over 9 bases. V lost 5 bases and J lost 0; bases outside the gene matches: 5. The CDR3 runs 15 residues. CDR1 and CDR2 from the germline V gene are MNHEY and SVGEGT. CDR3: CASSGGQGLSYEQYF. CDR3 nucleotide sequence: TGTGCCAGCAGTGGGGGACAGGGCCTCTCCTACGAGCAGTACTTC.

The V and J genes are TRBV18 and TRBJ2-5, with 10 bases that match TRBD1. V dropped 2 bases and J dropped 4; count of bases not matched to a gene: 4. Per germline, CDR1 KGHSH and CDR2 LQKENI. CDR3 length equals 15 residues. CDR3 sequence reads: CASSPFRQGAETQYF. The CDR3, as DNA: TGTGCCAGCTCACCATTCCGACAGGGGGCAGAGACCCAGTACTTC.

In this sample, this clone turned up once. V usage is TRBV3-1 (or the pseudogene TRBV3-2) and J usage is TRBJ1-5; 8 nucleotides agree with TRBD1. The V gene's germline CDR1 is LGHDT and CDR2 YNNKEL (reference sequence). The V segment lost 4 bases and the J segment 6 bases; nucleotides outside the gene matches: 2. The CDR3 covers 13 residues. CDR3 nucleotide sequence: TGTGCCAGCAGCCCCGGGACAGGTCAGCCCCAGCATTTT. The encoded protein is CASSPGTGQPQHF.

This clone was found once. The CDR3 loop reads CASSPGRRGYTF. The CDR3, as DNA: TGTGCCAGCTCACCCGGGAGGAGGGGCTACACCTTC. The chain has TRBV18 and TRBJ1-2; D not certain. The length of the CDR3 is 12 residues. Trimming cost V 3 bases and J 8 bases, with 10 bases left between them. Germline loops: CDR1 KGHSH, CDR2 LQKENI.

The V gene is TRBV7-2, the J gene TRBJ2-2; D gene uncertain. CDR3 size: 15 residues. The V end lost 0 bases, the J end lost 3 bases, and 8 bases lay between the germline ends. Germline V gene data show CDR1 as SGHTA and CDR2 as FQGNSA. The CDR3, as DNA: TGTGCCAGCAGCTTAGCGTTGGGCGACACCGGGGAGCTGTTTTTT. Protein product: CASSLALGDTGELFF.

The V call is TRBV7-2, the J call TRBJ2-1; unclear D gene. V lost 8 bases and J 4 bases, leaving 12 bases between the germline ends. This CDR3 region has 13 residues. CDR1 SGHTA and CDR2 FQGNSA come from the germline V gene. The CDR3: CASRTRAYNEQFF. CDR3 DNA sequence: TGTGCCAGCCGTACTCGTGCTTACAATGAGCAGTTCTTC.

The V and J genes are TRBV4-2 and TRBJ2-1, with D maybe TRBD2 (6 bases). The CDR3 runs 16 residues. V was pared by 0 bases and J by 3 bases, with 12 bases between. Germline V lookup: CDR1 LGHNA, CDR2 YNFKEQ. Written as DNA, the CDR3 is TGTGCCAGCAGCCAAGAGCGGGAAGTCCGCTACAATGAGCAGTTCTTC. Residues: CASSQEREVRYNEQFF.